A single sample is the source of the 32 T cell receptor beta chains below, sequenced in a study of CXCR3-negative and CXCR3-positive naive CD8 T cells. Their antigens remain unidentified. Overall study results and limits: CXCR3-positive naive cells had more hydrophobic TRB CDR3s than CXCR3-negative naive cells.

All TRB cDNA libraries came from 5' RACE performed with UMI labels. TCRdb re-called the 5' RACE reads and shows each CDR3 protein once, DNA omitted. Here the sample table reports tens of thousands of distinct CDR3 sequences. The sample comprised naive CXCR3+ CD8+ T cells from blood. Subset specified: CD45RO-CCR7+CD27+CD95- naive CD8+ T cells expressing CXCR3 (TNR3+). These receptor sequences come from a human donor in good health. Some clones in this sample may be carry-over from other donors' samples.

V usage is TRBV20-1 and J usage is TRBJ1-4; TCRdb gives TRBD1 as the D gene, but with no DNA this cannot be confirmed. The CDR3 has 15 amino acids. The germline CDR1 and CDR2 sequences are DFQATT and SNEGSKA (reference sequence). The CDR3 reads CSAIQGDSSNEKLFF.

V gene TRBV29-1 combines with J gene TRBJ2-7; TCRdb reports TRBD1, a call that lacks DNA to check it against. The germline gives CDR1 SQVTM, CDR2 ANQGSEA. The CDR3 runs 11 residues. Here the CDR3 reads CSVQDRYEQYF.

The V call is TRBV7-6, the J call TRBJ2-5; the D call of TRBD2 rests on TCRdb alone, since no DNA is present to check it. The germline V gene encodes CDR1 SGHVS and CDR2 FNYEAQ. There are 14 residues in the CDR3. CDR3 sequence: CASSFWDSQETQYF.

The J gene is TRBJ1-2, the V gene TRBV10-2; there is no DNA to check the TCRdb D call of TRBD1. CDR3 size: 13 residues. The germline V gene has CDR1 WSHSY and CDR2 SAAADI. This CDR3 reads CASMDRGGYGYTF.

This clonotype ranks as medium-sized in terms of frequency. V usage is TRBV7-3 and J usage is TRBJ2-2; the TRBD1 assignment by TCRdb is unverifiable without DNA. CDR3 length: 14 residues. From germline, CDR1 is SGHTA and CDR2 FQGTGA. The CDR3 here is CASSLDTSTGELFF.

This rearrangement joins TRBV14 to TRBJ2-1; TCRdb designates TRBD2, a call that cannot be tested without DNA. CDR3 length: 14 amino acids. The germline gives CDR1 SGHDN, CDR2 FVKESK. The CDR3 loop reads CASSQGGGYNEQFF.

The CDR3: CASSDSGRGNEQFF. The rearrangement joins TRBV6-4 to TRBJ2-1; TCRdb outputs TRBD1, but without DNA this stays unchecked. The germline V gene encodes CDR1 MRHNA and CDR2 SNTAGT. The length of the CDR3 is 14 residues.

The chain carries TRBV4-3 and TRBJ1-2; TCRdb's D call, TRBD1, is unchecked because there is no DNA. The germline CDR1 and CDR2 sequences are LGHNA and YSLEER. This CDR3 comprises 17 residues. CDR3 amino acids: CASSQGIASGGNYGYTF.

The CDR3 reads CASSWAGPNTEAFF. J is TRBJ1-1 and V is TRBV28. The CDR3 totals 14 residues. Germline V gene lookup returns CDR1 MDHEN and CDR2 SYDVKM.

J is TRBJ1-1 and V is TRBV19; there is no DNA to check the TCRdb D call of TRBD1. The CDR3 extends over 14 amino acids. Germline V CDR1 and CDR2: LNHDA, SQIVND (reference sequence). This CDR3 reads CASSLTGGSAEAFF.

V usage is TRBV7-9 and J usage is TRBJ2-2; the TRBD2 assignment by TCRdb is unverifiable without DNA. This CDR3 is built from 16 residues. Germline assignment: CDR1 SEHNR and CDR2 FQNEAQ (reference sequence). The CDR3: CASRLGPLANTGELFF. Using reference TRBV7-9 and TRBJ2-2 for the parts outside the CDR3, the full variable domain is DTGVSQNPRHKITKRGQNVTFRCDPISEHNRLYWYRQTLGQGPEFLTYFQNEAQLEKSRLLSDRFSAERPKGSFSTLEIQRTEQGDSAMYLCASRLGPLANTGELFFGEGSRLTVL.

The chain couples TRBV7-9 to TRBJ1-4; without DNA, the TCRdb call of TRBD1 cannot be checked. Germline V gene data show CDR1 as SEHNR and CDR2 as FQNEAQ (reference sequence). The CDR3 runs to 14 residues. The CDR3 sequence is CASSSPDMREKLFF.

The chain combines TRBV29-1 with TRBJ1-2. This CDR3 spans 13 amino acids. In germline, CDR1 is SQVTM, CDR2 ANQGSEA. This CDR3 is CSVYTVLVYGYTF.

The V call is TRBV5-1, the J call TRBJ2-5. CDR3 length equals 13 residues. Germline V gives CDR1 SGHRS, CDR2 YFSETQ. CDR3 in amino acids: CASSLMQEETQYF.

The chain has TRBV19 and TRBJ2-7; with no DNA, the TCRdb D assignment of TRBD1 cannot be verified. The CDR3 runs to 14 residues. CDR1 is LNHDA, CDR2 SQIVND, per germline (reference sequence). The CDR3 spells CASSMTGFAYEQYF.

The chain has TRBV7-9 and TRBJ2-7; lacking DNA, the TRBD1 call made by TCRdb goes unchecked. Germline CDR1 reads SEHNR; CDR2 reads FQNEAQ (reference sequence). There are 17 residues in the CDR3. CDR3 residues: CASSFAGGGVSWYEQYF.

This chain links TRBV12-3 or TRBV12-4 with TRBJ2-3; TCRdb proposes TRBD2, but this gene call is untestable without DNA. The CDR3 runs to 19 residues. The CDR3 reads CASSLGHDPLAGVTDTQYF.

The chain links TRBV29-1 to TRBJ2-7; the TCRdb D gene call, TRBD1, has no DNA to confirm it. CDR1 is SQVTM and CDR2 is ANQGSEA in the germline V gene. The CDR3 sequence is 15 residues long. The CDR3: CSVEFTGQGSYEQYF.

The chain is built from TRBV9 and TRBJ2-7. Germline loops: CDR1 SGDLS, CDR2 YYNGEE. This CDR3 has 12 residues. The CDR3 loop is CASSSNSYEQYF.

The CDR3 is CASNSGTSDTYEQYF. V is TRBV7-6 and J is TRBJ2-7; lacking DNA, the TRBD2 call made by TCRdb goes unchecked. This CDR3 contains 15 residues. Germline V gene lookup returns CDR1 SGHVS and CDR2 FNYEAQ.

The chain is built from TRBV7-2 and TRBJ2-7; the TRBD1 assignment by TCRdb is unverifiable without DNA. This CDR3 has 13 amino acids. Germline assignment: CDR1 SGHTA and CDR2 FQGNSA. The CDR3: CASSLGGPYEQYF.

The chain employs TRBV12-3 or TRBV12-4 and TRBJ2-1; the D call of TRBD1 rests on TCRdb alone, since no DNA is present to check it. The length of the CDR3 is 13 residues. CDR3 amino acids: CASSLGGANEQFF.

The chain recombines TRBV6-2 or TRBV6-3 with TRBJ2-7; as DNA is missing, the TRBD1 call by TCRdb cannot be tested. The CDR3 consists of 15 residues. In germline, CDR1 is MNHEY, CDR2 SVGEGT. The CDR3 protein is CASSSGEDKSYEQYF.

The CDR3 spells CSVFGQGPYEQYF. The genes are TRBV29-1 and TRBJ2-7; the D gene TCRdb calls, TRBD1, cannot be checked with no DNA. CDR1 is SQVTM, CDR2 ANQGSEA, per germline. The CDR3 has 13 residues.

The chain uses TRBV20-1 and TRBJ2-1. Germline V CDR1 and CDR2: DFQATT, SNEGSKA (reference sequence). The CDR3 length is 13 residues. The CDR3 spells CSASTITYNEQFF.

CDR3: CASRAGAEDEQFF. This chain uses TRBV7-3 with TRBJ2-1; TCRdb returns TRBD1, unconfirmable since there is no DNA. The length of the CDR3 is 13 residues. Germline assignment: CDR1 SGHTA and CDR2 FQGTGA.

The chain joins TRBV20-1 to TRBJ2-1; the D call of TRBD2 rests on TCRdb alone, since no DNA is present to check it. Germline V gene sequence: CDR1 DFQATT, CDR2 SNEGSKA (reference sequence). The CDR3 length is 15 residues. This CDR3 reads CSARDGLADDNEQFF.

The chain couples TRBV29-1 to TRBJ2-5; as DNA is missing, the TRBD1 call by TCRdb cannot be tested. The length of the CDR3 is 15 residues. Per germline, CDR1 SQVTM and CDR2 ANQGSEA. CDR3: CSVEDAQGEEETQYF.

This rearrangement joins TRBV9 to TRBJ1-5; the D gene TCRdb calls, TRBD1, cannot be checked with no DNA. The CDR3 is 16 amino acids. The germline V gene encodes CDR1 SGDLS and CDR2 YYNGEE. This CDR3 reads CASSVDGTTENQPQHF. Filled out from reference TRBV9 and TRBJ1-5, the complete variable domain reads DSGVTQTPKHLITATGQRVTLRCSPRSGDLSVYWYQQSLDQGLQFLIQYYNGEERAKGNILERFSAQQFPDLHSELNLSSLELGDSALYFCASSVDGTTENQPQHFGDGTRLSIL.

V is TRBV29-1 and J is TRBJ1-2; no DNA is available, so the TRBD1 call from TCRdb remains unchecked. Looked up from germline, CDR1 is SQVTM and CDR2 is ANQGSEA. There are 13 residues in the CDR3. CDR3 sequence: CSVQDILFYGYTF.

V is TRBV6-8 and J is TRBJ2-7; as DNA is missing, the TRBD1 call by TCRdb cannot be tested. This CDR3 has 13 amino acids. Per germline, CDR1 MNHGY and CDR2 SAAAGT. CDR3 sequence: CASQAGTPYEQYF.

The gene calls are TRBV12-3 or TRBV12-4 and TRBJ1-6; there is no DNA to check the TCRdb D call of TRBD1. The CDR3 extends over 16 amino acids. CDR3 region: CASSRPGSSYNSPLHF.